The source of this T cell receptor (beta chain) is a study of shared clonotypes between healthy human individuals. Study summary: A donor's plate count was three for CD4 naive and three for CD4 memory; CD8 naive had two and CD8 memory one.

Trimming took off 6 bases at V and 0 bases at J, with 12 bases between the two ends. This CDR3 comprises 15 residues. Germline lookup yields CDR1 MNHEY and CDR2 SVGAGI. Points on this clone: Its matching antigen is unknown.

Here immunoSEQ multiplex PCR was the method, and the copy in TCRdb shows in-frame clones only, minus some. The data contain 2.5 million or so clones, about 92% of them seen just once; the ten biggest clones take up more than 0.12%. Study outcomes and limitations: Sequencing depth was expected to influence donor clonotype sharing. Naive subsets typically showed greater estimated richness than memory subsets. For naive CD4 cells, around 5% of clonotypes were shared across four donors.

The chain combines TRBV6-5 with TRBJ2-1, with D possibly TRBD2 on 6 matching bases. The receptor was isolated from a man between 18 and 29 years old in good health. Sequencing input: naive CD4+ T cells sorted from blood. Subset described: CD45RA+ positively selected. The CDR3 DNA sequence: TGTGCCAGCAGCGCCTCGGGACTCTCCTACAATGAGCAGTTCTTC. Translated: CASSASGLSYNEQFF.